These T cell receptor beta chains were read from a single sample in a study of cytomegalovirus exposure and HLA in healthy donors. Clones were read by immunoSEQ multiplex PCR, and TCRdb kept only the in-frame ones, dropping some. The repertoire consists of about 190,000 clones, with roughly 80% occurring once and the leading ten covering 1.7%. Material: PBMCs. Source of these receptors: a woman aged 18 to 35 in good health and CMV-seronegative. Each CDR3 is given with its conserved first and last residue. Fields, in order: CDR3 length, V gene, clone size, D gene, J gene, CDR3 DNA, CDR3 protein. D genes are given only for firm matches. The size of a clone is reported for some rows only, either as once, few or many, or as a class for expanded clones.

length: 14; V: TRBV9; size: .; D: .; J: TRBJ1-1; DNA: TGTGCCAGCAGCTCTCTCAGGGAGAACACTGAAGCTTTCTTT; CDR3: CASSSLRENTEAFF
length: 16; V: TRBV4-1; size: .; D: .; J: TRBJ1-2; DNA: TGCGCCAGCAGCCAAGATAGGAGCAGAAATAACTATGGCTACACCTTC; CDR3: CASSQDRSRNNYGYTF
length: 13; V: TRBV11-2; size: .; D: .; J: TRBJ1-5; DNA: TGTGCCAGCAGCCGTAGTAGCAATCAGCCCCAGCATTTT; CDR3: CASSRSSNQPQHF
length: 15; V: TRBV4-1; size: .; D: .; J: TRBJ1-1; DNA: TGCGCCAGCAGCCAAGTCTCCGAAGCGGCCACTGAAGCTTTCTTT; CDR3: CASSQVSEAATEAFF
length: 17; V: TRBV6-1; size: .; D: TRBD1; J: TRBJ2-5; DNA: TGTGCCAGCAGTGAACGGGCAGGGGGCCGGTGGGTAGAGACCCAGTACTTC; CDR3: CASSERAGGRWVETQYF
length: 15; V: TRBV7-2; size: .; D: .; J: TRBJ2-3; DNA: TGTGCCAGCAGCCCTCGGTTGCGGACACCAGATACGCAGTATTTT; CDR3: CASSPRLRTPDTQYF
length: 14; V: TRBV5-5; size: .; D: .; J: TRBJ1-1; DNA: TGTGCCAGCAGCTTGGTAACAGGCCCGACCAGAGCTTTCTTT; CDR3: CASSLVTGPTRAFF
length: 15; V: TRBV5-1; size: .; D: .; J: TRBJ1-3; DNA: TGCGCCAGCAGCTTCGGGGGGGCGCCTGGAAACACCATATATTTT; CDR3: CASSFGGAPGNTIYF
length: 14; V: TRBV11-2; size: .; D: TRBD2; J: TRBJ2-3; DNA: TGTGCCAGCGTCCCCGGACTAGCGGGACTTACGCAGTATTTT; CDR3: CASVPGLAGLTQYF
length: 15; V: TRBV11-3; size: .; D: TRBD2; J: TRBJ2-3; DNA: TGTGCCAGCAGCAGGGCGGGAGGGCAGATAGATACGCAGTATTTT; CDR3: CASSRAGGQIDTQYF
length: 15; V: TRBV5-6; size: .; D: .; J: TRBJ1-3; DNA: TGTGCCAGCAGCTTGTTCGCGGCCTCTGGAAACACCATATATTTT; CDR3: CASSLFAASGNTIYF
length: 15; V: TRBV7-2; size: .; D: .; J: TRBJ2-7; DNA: TGTGCCAGCAGCTTCCCGGGGGTTCAATCCTACGAGCAGTACTTC; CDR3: CASSFPGVQSYEQYF
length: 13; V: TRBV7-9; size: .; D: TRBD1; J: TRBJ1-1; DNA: TGTGCCAGCAGCTCTACGAAGACAGGGCTTGCTTTCTTT; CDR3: CASSSTKTGLAFF
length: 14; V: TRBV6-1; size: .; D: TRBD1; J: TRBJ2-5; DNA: TGTGCCAGCAGTGAAACAGGGGTACGGGAGACCCAGTACTTC; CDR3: CASSETGVRETQYF
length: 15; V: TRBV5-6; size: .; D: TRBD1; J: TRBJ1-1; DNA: TGTGCCAGCAGCTGGGACAGCCTTTGGAACACTGAAGCTTTCTTT; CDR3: CASSWDSLWNTEAFF
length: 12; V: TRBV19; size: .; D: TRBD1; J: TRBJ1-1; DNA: TGTGCCAGTAGTGATTTGGGGACAGTAACTTTCTTT; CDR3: CASSDLGTVTFF
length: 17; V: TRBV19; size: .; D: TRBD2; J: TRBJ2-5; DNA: TGTGCCAGTAGTCTCGGTAGCGGGAGGTCTTTGGCCGAGACCCAGTACTTC; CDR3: CASSLGSGRSLAETQYF
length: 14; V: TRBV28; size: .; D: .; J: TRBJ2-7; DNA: TGTGCCAGCAGTTGGACTGCCCCCTCCTACGAGCAGTACTTC; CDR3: CASSWTAPSYEQYF
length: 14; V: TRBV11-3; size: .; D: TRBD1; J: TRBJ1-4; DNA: TGTGCCAGCAGCCCGGGACAGGGGGCTGAAAAACTGTTTTTT; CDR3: CASSPGQGAEKLFF
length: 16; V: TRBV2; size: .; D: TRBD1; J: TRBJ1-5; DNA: TGTGCCAGCAGTGAAGAACGAACAGGGGGAGGGCAGCCCCAGCATTTT; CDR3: CASSEERTGGGQPQHF
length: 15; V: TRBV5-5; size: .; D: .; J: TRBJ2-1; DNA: TGTGCCAGCATCCCCGGGCCAGGACTAAACAATGAGCAGTTCTTC; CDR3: CASIPGPGLNNEQFF
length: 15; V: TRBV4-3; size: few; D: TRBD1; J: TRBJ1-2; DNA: TGCGCCAGCAGCCAAGACAGGGGGCCTCTGTCTGGCTACACCTTC; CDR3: CASSQDRGPLSGYTF
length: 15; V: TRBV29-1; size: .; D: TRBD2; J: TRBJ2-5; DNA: TGCAGCGTTGAAGATCCTCTAGCGGGACCTGGTACCCAGTACTTC; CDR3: CSVEDPLAGPGTQYF
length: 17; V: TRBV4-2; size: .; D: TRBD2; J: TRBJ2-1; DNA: TGTGCCAGCAGCCCCAGGACTAGCGGGAGGCCATACAATGAGCAGTTCTTC; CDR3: CASSPRTSGRPYNEQFF
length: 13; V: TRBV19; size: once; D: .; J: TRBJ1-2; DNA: TGTGCCAGTAGTATCCAGGGTTCATATGGCTACACCTTC; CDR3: CASSIQGSYGYTF
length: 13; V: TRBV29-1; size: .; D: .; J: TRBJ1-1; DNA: TGCAGCGTTGGTCAGGGCCCGGGCACTGAAGCTTTCTTT; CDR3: CSVGQGPGTEAFF
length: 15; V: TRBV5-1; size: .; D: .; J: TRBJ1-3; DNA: TGCGCCAGCAGCTCGGAACACAGCTCCGGTGACACCATATATTTT; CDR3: CASSSEHSSGDTIYF
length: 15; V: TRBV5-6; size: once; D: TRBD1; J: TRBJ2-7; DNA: TGTGCCAGCAGCTCGCCGACAGGGGGCTCCTACGAGCAGTACTTC; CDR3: CASSSPTGGSYEQYF
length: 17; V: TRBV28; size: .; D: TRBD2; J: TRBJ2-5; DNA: TGTGCCAGCAGGGGAACCTTACTAGCGGGGGAGGGGGGGGCCCAGTACTTC; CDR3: CASRGTLLAGEGGAQYF
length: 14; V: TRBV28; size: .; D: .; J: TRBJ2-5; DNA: TGTGCCAGCAGTCCCCGCCGGGGGGCGGAGACCCAGTACTTC; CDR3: CASSPRRGAETQYF
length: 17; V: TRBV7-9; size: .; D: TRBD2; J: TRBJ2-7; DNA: TGTTCCAGCAGCTTTAGCCTAGCGGGAAGCTCTTCCTACGAGCAGTACTTC; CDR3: CSSSFSLAGSSSYEQYF
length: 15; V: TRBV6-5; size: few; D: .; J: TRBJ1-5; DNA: TGTGCCAGCAGTTACACACAGGGATATAGCCAGCCCCAGCATTTT; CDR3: CASSYTQGYSQPQHF
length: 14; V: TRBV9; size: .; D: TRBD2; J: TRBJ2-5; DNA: TGTGCCAGCAGCGTAGCCAGCGGGGGGGAGACCCAGTACTTC; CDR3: CASSVASGGETQYF
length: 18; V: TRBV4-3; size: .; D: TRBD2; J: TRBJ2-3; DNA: TGCGCCAGCAGCCAAGAAACACTAGCGGGAGCTTGGACAGATACGCAGTATTTT; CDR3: CASSQETLAGAWTDTQYF
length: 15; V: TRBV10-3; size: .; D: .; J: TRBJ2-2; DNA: TGTGCCATCAGTGAGTCCGACTCCGGGGCCGGGGAGCTGTTTTTT; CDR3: CAISESDSGAGELFF
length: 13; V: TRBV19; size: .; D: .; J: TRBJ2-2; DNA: TGTGCCAGTAGCCTATCAAACACCGGGGAGCTGTTTTTT; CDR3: CASSLSNTGELFF
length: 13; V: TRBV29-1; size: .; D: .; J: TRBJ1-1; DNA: TGCAGCGCCGGGGGGAGGGCCGACACTGAAGCTTTCTTT; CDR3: CSAGGRADTEAFF
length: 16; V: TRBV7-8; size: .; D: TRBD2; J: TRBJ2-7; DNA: TGTGCCAGCAGCTTAGTTGGCGGCGGGAGACCCTACGAGCAGTACTTC; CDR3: CASSLVGGGRPYEQYF
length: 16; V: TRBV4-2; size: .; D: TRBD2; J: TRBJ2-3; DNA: TGTGCCAGCAGCCAGGGACTAGCGGGGGCCACAGATACGCAGTATTTT; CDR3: CASSQGLAGATDTQYF
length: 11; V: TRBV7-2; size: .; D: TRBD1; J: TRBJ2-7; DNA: TGTGCCAGCAGTCGTACAGGGGAGTTGTACTTC; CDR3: CASSRTGELYF
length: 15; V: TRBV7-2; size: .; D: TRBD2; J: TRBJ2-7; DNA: TGTGCCAGCAGCCGGGGACTAGCGGGGGCCTACGAGCAGTACTTC; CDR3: CASSRGLAGAYEQYF
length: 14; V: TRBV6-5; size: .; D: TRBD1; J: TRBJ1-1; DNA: TGTGCCAGCAGACTCAGGGGGGAGAACACTGAAGCTTTCTTT; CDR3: CASRLRGENTEAFF
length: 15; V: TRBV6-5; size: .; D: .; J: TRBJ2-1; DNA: TGTGCCAGCAGTTTATTGCTAGCGAATACGAATGAGCAGTTCTTC; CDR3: CASSLLLANTNEQFF
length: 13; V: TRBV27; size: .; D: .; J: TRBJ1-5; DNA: TGTGCCAGCAGTTTGGCAGGGAACCAGCCCCAGCATTTT; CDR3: CASSLAGNQPQHF
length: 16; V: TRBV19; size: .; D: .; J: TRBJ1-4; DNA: TGTGCCAGTAGTATGCAGGGGCAGACAACTAATGAAAAACTGTTTTTT; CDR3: CASSMQGQTTNEKLFF
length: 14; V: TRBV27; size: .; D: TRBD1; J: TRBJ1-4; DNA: TGTGCCAGCAGTTTAGGACAGGGGGATGAAAAACTGTTTTTT; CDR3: CASSLGQGDEKLFF
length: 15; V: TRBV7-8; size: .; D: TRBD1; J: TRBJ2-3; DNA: TGTGCCAGCAGACCCGGGACAGGGGCCGCAGATACGCAGTATTTT; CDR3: CASRPGTGAADTQYF
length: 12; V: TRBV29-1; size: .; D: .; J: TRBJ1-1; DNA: TGCAGCGTTGATGGGGGGTACACTGAAGCTTTCTTT; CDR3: CSVDGGYTEAFF
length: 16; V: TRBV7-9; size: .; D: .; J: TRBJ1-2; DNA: TGTTCCAGCAGCTTAGTGTACCGGGAGGACAACTATGGCTACACCTTC; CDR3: CSSSLVYREDNYGYTF
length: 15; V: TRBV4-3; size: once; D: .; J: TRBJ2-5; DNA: TGCGCCAGCAGCCAAGAGCCATACAGAAAAGAGACCCAGTACTTC; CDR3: CASSQEPYRKETQYF
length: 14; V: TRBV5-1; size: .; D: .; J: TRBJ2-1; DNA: TGCGCCAGCAGTAACTACCTCTCCTACAATGAGCAGTTCTTC; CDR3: CASSNYLSYNEQFF
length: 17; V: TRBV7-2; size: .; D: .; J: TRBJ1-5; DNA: TGTGCCAGCAGCTTAGAGAGGGTACAGGGAGGGATTCAGCCCCAGCATTTT; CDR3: CASSLERVQGGIQPQHF